The clone carrying this T cell receptor (beta chain) was picked up a small number of times. The CDR3 totals 15 residues. V lost 0 bases and J 3 bases, leaving 10 bases between the germline ends. Germline assignment: CDR1 SGHKS and CDR2 YYEKEE (reference sequence). The sample originates from a study of blood T cell repertoires in COVID-19. The overall study: Researchers got acute and convalescent COVID-19 samples from the United States, Italy and Spain. PBMCs, B-cell-depleted T cells, or T cells provided the cDNA or gDNA that made up the material.

Original handling: How many nucleated cells were present was estimated from reference gene primer amplification. TCRdb's copy holds only in-frame clones and misses some; the assay was immunoSEQ multiplex PCR. V, J and clone size derive from that table, while D and trimming were established from the DNA sequence. There are 410,000 or so clones in the sample; approximately 90% occur only once, and 1.4% to 1.5% lies in the top ten. The chain recombines TRBV5-5 with TRBJ1-5, with a tentative D call TRBD1 (5 bases). The sequenced sample consisted of peripheral blood. This receptor was identified in a woman in her thirties with active or convalescent COVID-19. The CDR3 is CASSLGQGLNQPQHF. For the CDR3, the DNA is TGTGCCAGCAGCTTGGGCCAGGGACTCAATCAGCCCCAGCATTTT. The full variable domain, its missing parts supplied by reference TRBV5-5 and TRBJ1-5, is DAGVTQSPTHLIKTRGQQVTLRCSPISGHKSVSWYQQVLGQGPQFIFQYYEKEERGRGNFPDRFSARQFPNYSSELNVNALLLGDSALYLCASSLGQGLNQPQHFGDGTRLSIL.